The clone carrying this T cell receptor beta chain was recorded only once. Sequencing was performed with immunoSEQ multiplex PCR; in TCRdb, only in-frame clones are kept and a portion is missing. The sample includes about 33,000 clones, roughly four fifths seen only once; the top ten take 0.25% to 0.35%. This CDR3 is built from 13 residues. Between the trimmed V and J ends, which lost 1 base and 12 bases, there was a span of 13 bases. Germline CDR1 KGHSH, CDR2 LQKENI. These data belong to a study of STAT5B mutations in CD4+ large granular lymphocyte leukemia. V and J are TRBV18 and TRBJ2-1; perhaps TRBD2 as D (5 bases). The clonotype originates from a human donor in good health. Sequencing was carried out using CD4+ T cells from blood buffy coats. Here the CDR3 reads CASSPLTESGQFF. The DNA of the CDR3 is TGTGCCAGCTCACCACTGACTGAGAGCGGGCAGTTCTTC.